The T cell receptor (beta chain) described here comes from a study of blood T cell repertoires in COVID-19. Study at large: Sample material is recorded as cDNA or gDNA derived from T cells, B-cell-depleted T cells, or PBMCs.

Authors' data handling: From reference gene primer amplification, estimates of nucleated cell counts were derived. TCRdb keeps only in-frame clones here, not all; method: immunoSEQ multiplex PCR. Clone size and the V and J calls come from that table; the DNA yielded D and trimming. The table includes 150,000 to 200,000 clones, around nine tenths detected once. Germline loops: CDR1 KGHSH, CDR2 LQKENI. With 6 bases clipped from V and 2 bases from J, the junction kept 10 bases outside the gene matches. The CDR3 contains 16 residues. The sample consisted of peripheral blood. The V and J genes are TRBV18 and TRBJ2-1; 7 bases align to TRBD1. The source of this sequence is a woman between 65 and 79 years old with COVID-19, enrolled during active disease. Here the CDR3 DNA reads TGTGCCAGCTCCCTATTCCGGGACAGACCCTACAATGAGCAGTTCTTC. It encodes CASSLFRDRPYNEQFF.